Listed below are T cell receptor beta chains from one sample, sequenced in a study of CD8 T cells in ankylosing spondylitis. TCRdb re-analysed the 5' RACE reads in MiXCR, keeping a single row per CDR3 protein. Of around 300,000 distinct CDR3 sequences in the sample, about 15% were seen once. The source material was blood, either unsorted or a sorted T cell fraction (not recorded which). The receptor source for this set is a male donor with ankylosing spondylitis or in good health (not recorded which). CDR3s include the opening cysteine and the closing phenylalanine or tryptophan. Fields, in order: CDR3 length, D gene, V gene, J gene, CDR3 protein. D genes are given only for firm matches.

len: 15; d_gene: TRBD2; v_gene: TRBV27; j_gene: TRBJ2-1; CDR3aa: CASRGLAVSYNEQFF
len: 12; d_gene: NA; v_gene: TRBV9; j_gene: TRBJ1-2; CDR3aa: CASSKDDYGYTF
len: 15; d_gene: TRBD1; v_gene: TRBV5-1; j_gene: TRBJ2-7; CDR3aa: CASRHDRGPSYEQYF
len: 15; d_gene: TRBD1; v_gene: TRBV4-1; j_gene: TRBJ1-2; CDR3aa: CASSQGQGLFYGYTF
len: 15; d_gene: TRBD1; v_gene: TRBV5-1; j_gene: TRBJ2-5; CDR3aa: CASSTGTGLQETQYF
len: 18; d_gene: TRBD1; v_gene: TRBV11-2; j_gene: TRBJ2-3; CDR3aa: CASSLLVWGQGVGDTQYF
len: 16; d_gene: NA; v_gene: TRBV6-1; j_gene: TRBJ1-2; CDR3aa: CASSPDPDPRNYGYTF
len: 15; d_gene: NA; v_gene: TRBV4-1; j_gene: TRBJ1-5; CDR3aa: CASSQPGGNNQPQHF
len: 16; d_gene: TRBD2; v_gene: TRBV5-1; j_gene: TRBJ2-3; CDR3aa: CASSLTFSGGTDTQYF
len: 15; d_gene: NA; v_gene: TRBV15; j_gene: TRBJ2-7; CDR3aa: CATSREYRLPGEQYF
len: 12; d_gene: NA; v_gene: TRBV29-1; j_gene: TRBJ1-2; CDR3aa: CSVGQSNYGYTF
len: 16; d_gene: TRBD1; v_gene: TRBV18; j_gene: TRBJ1-1; CDR3aa: CASSPRPGGADTEAFF
len: 14; d_gene: NA; v_gene: TRBV10-2; j_gene: TRBJ1-5; CDR3aa: CASSESGSNQPQHF
len: 13; d_gene: NA; v_gene: TRBV12-3/TRBV12-4; j_gene: TRBJ1-1; CDR3aa: CASSFRGATEAFF
len: 13; d_gene: NA; v_gene: TRBV5-1; j_gene: TRBJ1-1; CDR3aa: CASSRGPDAEAFF
len: 14; d_gene: NA; v_gene: TRBV19; j_gene: TRBJ1-1; CDR3aa: CASLATGVNTEAFF
len: 13; d_gene: NA; v_gene: TRBV3-1; j_gene: TRBJ2-7; CDR3aa: CASSQAGGYEQYF
len: 13; d_gene: NA; v_gene: TRBV9; j_gene: TRBJ1-2; CDR3aa: CASSVAGYGGYTF
len: 13; d_gene: NA; v_gene: TRBV20-1; j_gene: TRBJ1-5; CDR3aa: CSASRPGNQPQHF
len: 15; d_gene: NA; v_gene: TRBV4-1; j_gene: TRBJ2-3; CDR3aa: CASSPRDGSTDTQYF
len: 15; d_gene: NA; v_gene: TRBV5-1; j_gene: TRBJ2-5; CDR3aa: CASSLDGTQQETQYF
len: 17; d_gene: TRBD1; v_gene: TRBV12-3/TRBV12-4; j_gene: TRBJ1-3; CDR3aa: CASSPLQQGPAGNTIYF
len: 13; d_gene: NA; v_gene: TRBV29-1; j_gene: TRBJ1-4; CDR3aa: CSAQRGGDEKLFF
len: 14; d_gene: NA; v_gene: TRBV10-3; j_gene: TRBJ1-1; CDR3aa: CAISGGRMNTEAFF
len: 14; d_gene: NA; v_gene: TRBV7-9; j_gene: TRBJ1-6; CDR3aa: CASSFDSNNSPLHF
len: 15; d_gene: TRBD1; v_gene: TRBV18; j_gene: TRBJ1-6; CDR3aa: CASSPGTEGNSPLHF
len: 14; d_gene: NA; v_gene: TRBV2; j_gene: TRBJ2-1; CDR3aa: CASSVKISYNEQFF
len: 15; d_gene: TRBD1; v_gene: TRBV5-1; j_gene: TRBJ1-1; CDR3aa: CASSWKGGAGTEAFF
len: 16; d_gene: TRBD2; v_gene: TRBV7-2; j_gene: TRBJ2-7; CDR3aa: CASSPFKVLAGSEQYF
len: 16; d_gene: TRBD1; v_gene: TRBV12-3/TRBV12-4; j_gene: TRBJ1-2; CDR3aa: CASSPAFRQGTYGYTF
len: 14; d_gene: NA; v_gene: TRBV18; j_gene: TRBJ1-3; CDR3aa: CASSPQNSGNTIYF
len: 11; d_gene: NA; v_gene: TRBV7-2; j_gene: TRBJ2-2; CDR3aa: CASRGLGELFF
len: 17; d_gene: TRBD1; v_gene: TRBV5-1; j_gene: TRBJ2-3; CDR3aa: CASSETTGGWGTDTQYF
len: 14; d_gene: TRBD1; v_gene: TRBV7-9; j_gene: TRBJ1-5; CDR3aa: CASSEQGVSQPQHF
len: 14; d_gene: NA; v_gene: TRBV3-1; j_gene: TRBJ2-3; CDR3aa: CASSQGVPPDTQYF
len: 11; d_gene: NA; v_gene: TRBV12-3/TRBV12-4; j_gene: TRBJ1-4; CDR3aa: CASSLNEKLFF
len: 16; d_gene: TRBD1; v_gene: TRBV7-9; j_gene: TRBJ1-2; CDR3aa: CASSQSPTGGNNGYTF
len: 16; d_gene: NA; v_gene: TRBV12-3/TRBV12-4; j_gene: TRBJ2-1; CDR3aa: CASSTQGSSIRNEQFF
len: 14; d_gene: TRBD1; v_gene: TRBV12-3/TRBV12-4; j_gene: TRBJ1-6; CDR3aa: CASSPGQYNSPLHF
len: 13; d_gene: TRBD1; v_gene: TRBV12-3/TRBV12-4; j_gene: TRBJ1-3; CDR3aa: CASRKTGDNTIYF
len: 12; d_gene: NA; v_gene: TRBV6-6; j_gene: TRBJ1-1; CDR3aa: CASSYRDTEAFF
len: 15; d_gene: NA; v_gene: TRBV4-1; j_gene: TRBJ2-1; CDR3aa: CASRLTGATYNEQFF
len: 15; d_gene: TRBD2; v_gene: TRBV5-1; j_gene: TRBJ2-5; CDR3aa: CASSPGLAGIETQYF
len: 13; d_gene: NA; v_gene: TRBV6-6; j_gene: TRBJ2-7; CDR3aa: CASSSLQNYEQYF
len: 16; d_gene: NA; v_gene: TRBV4-1; j_gene: TRBJ1-2; CDR3aa: CASIKDWDRGRGGYTF
len: 14; d_gene: NA; v_gene: TRBV11-2; j_gene: TRBJ2-6; CDR3aa: CASISGLGANVLTF
len: 13; d_gene: NA; v_gene: TRBV5-1; j_gene: TRBJ2-2; CDR3aa: CASSNKGAGELFF
len: 15; d_gene: TRBD1; v_gene: TRBV12-3/TRBV12-4; j_gene: TRBJ1-1; CDR3aa: CASSLGDRRNTEAFF
len: 12; d_gene: NA; v_gene: TRBV3-1; j_gene: TRBJ2-3; CDR3aa: CASSQEHPAQYF
len: 13; d_gene: NA; v_gene: TRBV30; j_gene: TRBJ2-2; CDR3aa: CAWAGLITGELFF
len: 12; d_gene: NA; v_gene: TRBV30; j_gene: TRBJ2-5; CDR3aa: CAWSRQGETQYF
len: 14; d_gene: NA; v_gene: TRBV13; j_gene: TRBJ2-5; CDR3aa: CASSYSGGGETQYF
len: 17; d_gene: TRBD2; v_gene: TRBV5-1; j_gene: TRBJ2-2; CDR3aa: CASSFGVLAGNTGELFF
len: 15; d_gene: TRBD1; v_gene: TRBV7-2; j_gene: TRBJ1-4; CDR3aa: CASSSRTTGDEKLFF
len: 15; d_gene: TRBD1; v_gene: TRBV4-1; j_gene: TRBJ1-4; CDR3aa: CASSSGTAPGRKLFF
len: 13; d_gene: TRBD1; v_gene: TRBV3-1; j_gene: TRBJ1-1; CDR3aa: CASSLRQGGEAFF
len: 16; d_gene: NA; v_gene: TRBV7-2; j_gene: TRBJ2-1; CDR3aa: CASSFTWGRTYNEQFF
len: 14; d_gene: NA; v_gene: TRBV7-2; j_gene: TRBJ2-2; CDR3aa: CASSLPVAAGELFF
len: 15; d_gene: NA; v_gene: TRBV5-1; j_gene: TRBJ2-2; CDR3aa: CASSLSGSNTGELFF
len: 15; d_gene: TRBD2; v_gene: TRBV12-3/TRBV12-4; j_gene: TRBJ2-1; CDR3aa: CASSLASGIRNEQFF